This T cell receptor (beta chain) originates from a study of blood T cell repertoires in COVID-19. Study information: Researchers got acute and convalescent COVID-19 samples from the United States, Italy and Spain. The cDNA or gDNA used as material had been derived from T cells, B-cell-depleted T cells, or PBMCs.

V lost 8 bases, J lost 6 bases, and 8 bases stayed unmatched. CDR1 and CDR2 from the germline V gene are SNHLY and FYNNEI. The CDR3 extends over 13 amino acids. In the source study's methods: How many nucleated cells were present was estimated from reference gene primer amplification. The method was immunoSEQ multiplex PCR; TCRdb's version includes in-frame clones alone and lacks a portion of them. The D gene and trimming were derived from the DNA, and the V and J assignments and clone size from that table. Of around 43,000 clones listed, around 80% are singletons. The sample taken for sequencing was peripheral blood. The TCR originated in a man aged 70 or older with acute or convalescent COVID-19. The genes are TRBV2 and TRBJ1-1, with 8 bases that match TRBD1. The CDR3 region is CASVMDRDAEAFF. The CDR3 bases are TGTGCCAGCGTTATGGACAGGGACGCTGAAGCTTTCTTT.